The rows below give T cell receptor beta chains drawn from one sample of a study of monozygotic twins with cystic fibrosis. Profiling relied on immunoSEQ multiplex PCR, and the TCRdb table lists in-frame clones only, not all of them. This sample carries 18,000 or so clones, about 90% of them seen once, and the ten largest clones take roughly 1.6%. Sequenced material: blood. The receptors stem from a girl aged 2-10 years with cystic fibrosis. CDR3s include the opening cysteine and the closing phenylalanine or tryptophan. A D gene is named only where the DNA matches it firmly. Expanded clones get a size class; other rows say once, few or many, or leave the size out.

>TRBJ2-7|NA|NA|TRBV7-9
TGTGCCAGCAGCTTAGACTACTCCTACGAGCAGTACTTC
CASSLDYSYEQYF
>TRBJ1-1|NA|TRBD1|TRBV9
TGTGCCAGCAGCGCTACAGGGGGGGACACTGAAGCTTTCTTT
CASSATGGDTEAFF
>TRBJ1-2|NA|NA|TRBV10-3
TGTGCCATCAGTGCTCAGGGAGCTAACTATGGCTACACCTTC
CAISAQGANYGYTF
>TRBJ2-5|NA|NA|TRBV19
TGTGCCAGTAGTTTTAACGGGATTCGAGAGACCCAGTACTTC
CASSFNGIRETQYF
>TRBJ2-1|NA|NA|TRBV19
TGTGCCAGTAGTTCGTCAGGGATCGATGAGCAGTTCTTC
CASSSSGIDEQFF
>TRBJ1-1|few|NA|TRBV4-2
TGTGCCAGCAGCCAATGGGGGACGGAGACTGAAGCTTTCTTT
CASSQWGTETEAFF
>TRBJ2-1|NA|TRBD1|TRBV7-3
TGTGCCAGCAGCTCCGGACAGGGCGGCAATGAGCAGTTCTTC
CASSSGQGGNEQFF
>TRBJ1-1|NA|NA|TRBV6-5
TGTGCCAGCAGTACTGACCGCGGAGGGGACACTGAAGCTTTCTTT
CASSTDRGGDTEAFF
>TRBJ2-4|few|TRBD1|TRBV7-9
TGTGCCAGCAGCTATTGGACAGGGGGCTCAAACATTCAGTACTTC
CASSYWTGGSNIQYF
>TRBJ2-1|NA|TRBD2|TRBV28
TGTGCCAGCAGTCTTCTGGCTAGCGGGAGTTTCGATGAGCAGTTCTTC
CASSLLASGSFDEQFF
>TRBJ2-7|NA|TRBD1|TRBV5-6
TGTGCCAGCAGGTTTTTCGACAGGGGCCACGAGCAGTACTTC
CASRFFDRGHEQYF
>TRBJ2-7|NA|TRBD1|TRBV19
TGTGCCAGTAGTATGCCGGGACAGTCCTACGAGCAGTACTTC
CASSMPGQSYEQYF
>TRBJ1-3|NA|NA|TRBV5-4
TGTGCCAGCAGTGGCTGGGACTCTGGAAACACCATATATTTT
CASSGWDSGNTIYF
>TRBJ2-7|NA|TRBD1|TRBV5-1
TGCGCCAGCAGCCCGACAGGGGGGAGAGGCTACGAGCAGTACTTC
CASSPTGGRGYEQYF
>TRBJ1-2|NA|NA|TRBV30
TGTGCCTGGACAGGGGAGGACTATGGCTACACCTTC
CAWTGEDYGYTF
>TRBJ1-2|NA|TRBD1|TRBV7-2
TGTGCCAGCAGCTTAGTGGGACAGGGTCCCTATGGCTACACCTTC
CASSLVGQGPYGYTF
>TRBJ1-2|NA|NA|TRBV5-4
TGTGCCAGCAGCTTGGCTCCAGCCGGTGGGTATGGCTACACCTTC
CASSLAPAGGYGYTF
>TRBJ2-7|once|NA|TRBV15
TGTGCCACCAGCAGAGATGGAATCTCCTACGAGCAGTACTTC
CATSRDGISYEQYF
>TRBJ1-6|once|NA|TRBV5-8
TGTGCCAGCAGCCAATTGGACAGCTATAATTCACCCCTCCACTTT
CASSQLDSYNSPLHF
>TRBJ2-1|once|NA|TRBV29-1
TGCAGCGTTGACTCTAACGAATTATACAATGAGCAGTTCTTC
CSVDSNELYNEQFF
>TRBJ2-7|NA|NA|TRBV28
TGTGCCAGCAGTGTGGGCCGTACCTCCTACGAGCAGTACTTC
CASSVGRTSYEQYF
>TRBJ2-7|NA|NA|TRBV14
TGTGCCAGCAGCCGGTTGGGCTTAACACTCTCAGTGCTCGAGCAGTACTTC
CASSRLGLTLSVLEQYF
>TRBJ1-2|NA|NA|TRBV7-9
TGTGCCAGCAGCGACAGACATCCTAACTATGGCTACACCTTC
CASSDRHPNYGYTF
>TRBJ2-7|NA|NA|TRBV7-2
TGTGCCAGCAGCTTACCCAGGAGCGAGCAGTACTTC
CASSLPRSEQYF